Listed below are T cell receptor beta chains from one sample, sequenced in a study of blood T cells in healthy people across ages. From the 5' RACE reads, TCRdb called clonotypes with MiXCR, one entry per CDR3 protein. Here the sample spans more than 750,000 distinct CDR3 sequences, 25% to 35% being singletons. The same sample was also studied in work on T cells of mothers and their children.

Sequenced sample: blood. These receptors were obtained from a woman between 35 and 50 years old in good health. CDR3s leave out the opening cysteine and the closing phenylalanine or tryptophan. D genes are given only for firm matches.

j_call: TRBJ2-5; v_call: TRBV28; d_call: TRBD1; cdr3_aa: ASSQTGVNPY
j_call: TRBJ1-4; v_call: TRBV2; d_call: .; cdr3_aa: ASSPARGARDEKLF
j_call: TRBJ1-2; v_call: TRBV18; d_call: TRBD1; cdr3_aa: ASSEGTGGAFYGYT
j_call: TRBJ1-2; v_call: TRBV11-2; d_call: TRBD1; cdr3_aa: ASSRDRMTYGYT
j_call: TRBJ2-4; v_call: TRBV20-1; d_call: TRBD2; cdr3_aa: SASKLAGGQLAKNIQY
j_call: TRBJ1-2; v_call: TRBV7-2; d_call: TRBD1; cdr3_aa: ASSLDRGRYYGYT
j_call: TRBJ2-5; v_call: TRBV6-1; d_call: .; cdr3_aa: ASSDYPKETQY
j_call: TRBJ2-6; v_call: TRBV2; d_call: .; cdr3_aa: ASKDAGANVLT
j_call: TRBJ1-2; v_call: TRBV20-1; d_call: TRBD1; cdr3_aa: SAPGTGGSYGYT
j_call: TRBJ1-5; v_call: TRBV11-2; d_call: .; cdr3_aa: ASSLGSLNQPQH
j_call: TRBJ2-7; v_call: TRBV28; d_call: TRBD1; cdr3_aa: ASNPGQVYYEQY
j_call: TRBJ2-7; v_call: TRBV7-9; d_call: TRBD2; cdr3_aa: ASSLGTRGAGGPSSYEQY
j_call: TRBJ2-3; v_call: TRBV2; d_call: .; cdr3_aa: ASSEDPSPSTDTQY
j_call: TRBJ2-7; v_call: TRBV18; d_call: .; cdr3_aa: ASSPAAYEQY
j_call: TRBJ2-6; v_call: TRBV28; d_call: .; cdr3_aa: ASSLMGLGANVLT
j_call: TRBJ2-3; v_call: TRBV12-3/TRBV12-4; d_call: TRBD1; cdr3_aa: ASRAGTGTDTQY
j_call: TRBJ1-2; v_call: TRBV6-1; d_call: .; cdr3_aa: ASRTWGLIYGYT
j_call: TRBJ1-2; v_call: TRBV7-2; d_call: TRBD1; cdr3_aa: ASSTRTGPGVGYT
j_call: TRBJ2-5; v_call: TRBV2; d_call: TRBD2; cdr3_aa: ASSEGSGIYERY
j_call: TRBJ2-2; v_call: TRBV4-3; d_call: TRBD2; cdr3_aa: ASSQDLLAGGPGELF
j_call: TRBJ2-1; v_call: TRBV18; d_call: TRBD2; cdr3_aa: ASSRVAGNNEQF
j_call: TRBJ2-2; v_call: TRBV3-1; d_call: .; cdr3_aa: ASSHAAVNTGELF
j_call: TRBJ1-4; v_call: TRBV6-2/TRBV6-3; d_call: .; cdr3_aa: ASTNNEKLF